These 13 T cell receptor beta chains came from one sample sequenced in a study of PD-L1 blockade in urothelial cancer. Clones were sequenced by immunoSEQ multiplex PCR, and TCRdb holds only the in-frame ones, with some missing. The sample consists of around 35,000 clones, approximately 80% of them appearing once. This material consisted of PBMCs, taken around atezolizumab (anti-PD-L1) treatment. Receptors originate from a man aged 60-69 years with urothelial cancer.

The gene calls are TRBV9 and TRBJ2-3, with 8 bases that match TRBD1. Germline CDR1 is SGDLS and CDR2 is YYNGEE. The V segment lost 2 bases and the J segment 7 bases; nucleotides outside the gene matches: 9. This CDR3 spans 15 amino acids. The CDR3 DNA reads TGTGCCAGCAGCGTCCTGGGGGCAGGGGGCAATACGCAGTATTTT. It is translated as CASSVLGAGGNTQYF.

The gene calls are TRBV10-3 and TRBJ2-6; no clear D. Germline-derived CDR1 and CDR2 are ENHRY and SYGVKD. V was shortened by 3 bases and J by 2 bases, with 14 bases between the two germline ends. This CDR3 is 17 amino acids long. The chain's CDR3 is CAISDSNYGTGANVLTF. As DNA, the CDR3 is TGTGCCATCAGTGATAGTAACTACGGCACTGGGGCCAACGTCCTGACTTTC.

CDR3 region: CASSPLAGGSTDTQYF. The CDR3 region has the DNA TGTGCCAGCAGCCCACTAGCGGGGGGGAGCACAGATACGCAGTATTTT. The chain couples TRBV7-8 to TRBJ2-3; 13 bases map to TRBD2. Germline V gives CDR1 SGHVS, CDR2 FQNEAQ. After removal of 5 bases from V and 0 bases from J, the junction contained 2 bases not matched to a gene. This CDR3 spans 16 amino acids.

The genes are TRBV5-4 and TRBJ1-6, with a tentative D call TRBD1 (6 bases). CDR3 size: 15 residues. Germline V lookup: CDR1 SGHNT, CDR2 YYREEE (reference sequence). With 9 bases removed from V and 6 bases from J, the gap between germline ends came to 19 bases. CDR3 DNA sequence: TGTGCCACACGGGGGGCAAATCGGGTTAATTCACCCCTCCACTTT. Amino acids: CATRGANRVNSPLHF.

V usage is TRBV5-1 and J usage is TRBJ1-5, with 8 positions matching TRBD1. This CDR3 has 13 residues. The trim removed 4 bases at V and 5 bases at J, leaving 2 bases unmatched. Germline CDR1 and CDR2: SGHRS and YFSETQ. This chain's CDR3 is CASSLDRDQPQHF. The CDR3 DNA reads as TGCGCCAGCAGCCTGGACAGGGATCAGCCCCAGCATTTT.

The gene calls are TRBV2 and TRBJ1-2; D may be TRBD1 (5 bases). This CDR3 spans 13 amino acids. In germline, CDR1 is SNHLY, CDR2 FYNNEI. V dropped 6 bases and J dropped 5 bases, with 13 bases sitting between them. The CDR3 DNA reads as TGTGCCAGCAGCATTGGCGGGGGATATGGCTACACCTTC. Translating gives CASSIGGGYGYTF.

V usage is TRBV7-8 and J usage is TRBJ2-4; the D gene is possibly TRBD2 (5 bases). V shed 4 bases and J shed 3 bases, with 13 bases lying between them. CDR1 is SGHVS, CDR2 FQNEAQ, per germline. This CDR3 region has 15 residues. The CDR3 spells CASSSPRGVKNIQYF. The CDR3 nucleotides read TGTGCCAGCAGCTCCCCACGGGGTGTCAAAAACATTCAGTACTTC.

The rearrangement links TRBV27 to TRBJ1-1; 9 bases line up with TRBD1. This CDR3 has 14 residues. The J segment lost 4 bases and the V segment lost 8 bases, leaving 8 bases of the junction unmatched. CDR1 and CDR2 from the germline V gene are MNHEY and SMNVEV (reference sequence). The CDR3 nucleotides are TGTGCCAGCCTTCCTACAGGGGGCTCCACTGAAGCTTTCTTT. This encodes CASLPTGGSTEAFF.

The CDR3 loop is CASYSSGGQANTGELFF. The CDR3 DNA reads TGTGCCAGCTATTCATCGGGAGGCCAGGCGAACACCGGGGAGCTGTTTTTT. J is TRBJ2-2 and V is TRBV28; 7 bases are shared with TRBD2. Per germline, CDR1 MDHEN and CDR2 SYDVKM. Trimming at V came to 8 bases and at J to 0 bases, leaving 12 bases not matched to a gene. CDR3 length equals 17 residues.

The chain recombines TRBV7-3 with TRBJ1-1; maybe TRBD1 (5 bases). The CDR3 contains 13 residues. CDR1 and CDR2 from the germline V gene are SGHTA and FQGTGA. Trimming removed 8 bases at V and 0 bases at J, with 10 bases between. In DNA form, the CDR3 reads TGTGCCAGCGCACGGGGGGTGAACACTGAAGCTTTCTTT. It encodes CASARGVNTEAFF.

V is TRBV5-1 and J is TRBJ1-2, with 7 bases matching TRBD1. Germline CDR1 SGHRS, CDR2 YFSETQ. The CDR3 sequence is 15 residues long. With V trimmed by 1 base and J by 2 bases, 5 bases remained unmatched. DNA for the CDR3: TGCGCCAGCAGCTTGCTTGGACAGGAAAACTATGGCTACACCTTC. This codes for CASSLLGQENYGYTF. The full variable domain, in which reference TRBV5-1 and TRBJ1-2 provide the parts outside the CDR3, is KAGVTQTPRYLIKTRGQQVTLSCSPISGHRSVSWYQQTPGQGLQFLFEYFSETQRNKGNFPGRFSGRQFSNSRSEMNVSTLELGDSALYLCASSLLGQENYGYTFGSGTRLTVV.

V and J are TRBV2 and TRBJ1-4; 8 bases match TRBD1. From germline, CDR1 is SNHLY and CDR2 FYNNEI. The CDR3 contains 14 residues. Trimming removed 1 base from V and 5 bases from J; junction bases left unmatched: 0. CDR3 protein: CASSEGTGNEKLFF. The CDR3 DNA follows: TGTGCCAGCAGTGAAGGGACAGGGAATGAAAAACTGTTTTTT. The full variable domain, rest sourced from reference TRBV2 and TRBJ1-4, is EPEVTQTPSHQVTQMGQEVILRCVPISNHLYFYWYRQILGQKVEFLVSFYNNEISEKSEIFDDQFSVERPDGSNFTLKIRSTKLEDSAMYFCASSEGTGNEKLFFGSGTQLSVL.

The chain combines TRBV19 with TRBJ1-1; 7 positions match TRBD1. CDR1 is LNHDA, CDR2 SQIVND, per germline (reference sequence). V lost 6 bases to trimming and J lost 2 bases; unmatched junction nucleotides: 6. This CDR3 is built from 14 residues. CDR3 sequence reads: CASRVDRANTEAFF. CDR3 nucleotides: TGTGCCAGTAGGGTAGACAGGGCCAACACTGAAGCTTTCTTT.